A selection of T cell receptor beta chains follows, all from one sample in a study of regulatory T cells in long-lasting Graves disease. Using its own MiXCR run on the multiplex PCR reads, TCRdb lists one record per CDR3 protein. The sample lists roughly 400,000 distinct CDR3 sequences; around 20% were seen once. The sequences come from peripheral blood mononuclear cells (PBMCs), collected when the disease was refractory, from a patient treated with antithyroid drugs. These TCRs come from a female donor with Graves disease. CDR3s include the opening cysteine and the closing phenylalanine or tryptophan. A D gene is named only where the DNA matches it firmly. The size entry is marked missing in some rows and otherwise reads once, few, many or a size class.

TRBJ2-3 | many | NA | TRBV3-1 | TGTGCCAGCAGCTTTTCAGATACGCAGTATTTT | CASSFSDTQYF
TRBJ2-7 | few | TRBD1 | TRBV2 | TGTGCCAGCAGTGAAAGGGACAGCTACGAGCAGTACTTC | CASSERDSYEQYF
TRBJ2-1 | NA | NA | TRBV6-2/TRBV6-3 | TGTGCCAGCAGTTACCCCGGGAGCGGCAATGAGCAGTTCTTC | CASSYPGSGNEQFF
TRBJ2-1 | few | NA | TRBV7-3 | TGTGCCAGCAGCTTAGATCTCTACAATGAGCAGTTCTTC | CASSLDLYNEQFF
TRBJ2-5 | many | NA | TRBV29-1 | TGCAGCGCCTGGCAGGGCGATGCGGGGACCCAGTACTTC | CSAWQGDAGTQYF
TRBJ2-2 | NA | NA | TRBV6-1 | TGTGCCAGCAGCCCCCTGACAGAGAGGGAGAAGCTGTTTTTT | CASSPLTEREKLFF
TRBJ1-2 | many | NA | TRBV5-1 | TGCGCCAGCAGCTTGGCCGTTGGGGGGGACGGCTACACCTTC | CASSLAVGGDGYTF
TRBJ1-1 | many | NA | TRBV28 | TGTGCCAGCAGCGGGAGGCCCCCAGGCACTGAAGCTTTCTTT | CASSGRPPGTEAFF
TRBJ1-4 | NA | NA | TRBV4-1 | TGCGCCAGCAGCCAAGTTTTAGGGGGTGAAAAACTGTTTTTT | CASSQVLGGEKLFF
TRBJ1-1 | many | TRBD1 | TRBV20-1 | TGCAGTGCTAGTCGTCAGGGGGCAGCTTTCTTT | CSASRQGAAFF
TRBJ2-3 | NA | TRBD2 | TRBV5-1 | TGCGCCAGCAGCCCGGGACTAGCGGGAACCTCCACAGATACGCAGTATTTT | CASSPGLAGTSTDTQYF
TRBJ1-5 | NA | NA | TRBV4-1 | TGCGCCAGCAGCCAAGCAGGGAATCAGCCCCAGCATTTT | CASSQAGNQPQHF
TRBJ1-2 | many | TRBD1 | TRBV29-1 | TGCAGCGCCTGGGACAGGGTGGAATCTAACTATGGCTACACCTTC | CSAWDRVESNYGYTF